The clone carrying this T cell receptor (beta chain) was seen more than once but under ten times. This sample was included in a study of blood T cell repertoires in COVID-19. Donors were grouped by their self-reported clinical history. Sequenced by immunoSEQ multiplex PCR; TCRdb stores in-frame clones only, minus some. The table has approximately 300,000 clones, more than 75% seen once; the top ten hold about 4%. This CDR3 spans 15 amino acids. Germline-derived CDR1 and CDR2 are KGHDR and SFDVKD. V dropped 4 bases and J dropped 0 bases, with 9 bases sitting between them. V gene TRBV24-1 combines with J gene TRBJ1-3, with TRBD1 as a possible D gene (5 bases). The sequenced sample consisted of PBMCs or T cells enriched from blood (not recorded which). The sequence came from a man aged 25-45 years who had recovered from COVID-19. The CDR3 loop reads CATSERDSSGNTIYF. The CDR3 nucleotides are TGTGCCACCAGTGAGCGTGACAGCTCTGGAAACACCATATATTTT.